The present TCR beta chain was sequenced within a study of cytotoxic CD8 clonotypes in ibrutinib-treated CLL. Broader study findings: Clonality, elevated at ibrutinib response, dropped back toward baseline at progression.

In its sample, this clone was seen once. Its target is unknown. Some clones are missing from TCRdb's copy, which holds only in-frame ones; the method was immunoSEQ multiplex PCR. The sample carries 12,000 or so clones, about 81% recorded once. The V gene end was trimmed by 5 bases and the J gene end by 5 bases; junction bases not matched to a gene: 2. The CDR3 extends over 12 amino acids. Germline V gene lookup returns CDR1 MNHEY and CDR2 SMNVEV (reference sequence). The chain carries TRBV27 and TRBJ2-5; TRBD1 agrees at 7 bases. Sequenced here: PBMCs, sampled at disease progression, from a patient treated with ibrutinib. This TCR came from a human donor with chronic lymphocytic leukemia. The CDR3 is CASSDRAETQYF. For the CDR3, the DNA is TGTGCCAGCAGTGACAGGGCTGAGACCCAGTACTTC.